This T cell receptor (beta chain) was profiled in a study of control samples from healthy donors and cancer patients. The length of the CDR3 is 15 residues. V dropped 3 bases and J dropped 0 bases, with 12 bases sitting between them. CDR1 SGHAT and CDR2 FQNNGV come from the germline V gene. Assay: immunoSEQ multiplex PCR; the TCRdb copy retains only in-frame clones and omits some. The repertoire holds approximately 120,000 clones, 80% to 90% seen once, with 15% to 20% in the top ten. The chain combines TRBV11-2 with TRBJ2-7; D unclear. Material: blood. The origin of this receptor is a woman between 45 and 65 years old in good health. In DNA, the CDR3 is TGTGCCAGCAGCTTGATGAACTTGGGCTCCTACGAGCAGTACGTC. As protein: CASSLMNLGSYEQYV.